The 18 T cell receptor beta chains listed next were all sequenced from one sample in a study of blood T cell repertoires in COVID-19 (TCRdb year 2020). Library creation used the immunoSEQ multiplex PCR assay. Imported from immuneACCESS, the table was reduced by TCRdb to in-frame sequences with V and J called. These copies leave out some clones; in studies compared against another copy, an unresolved V gene accounts for under half, and the cause of the remainder is not known. This sample lists about 100,000 clones; around nine tenths were detected once. 1.9% of the sample lies in the top ten. Sequencing input: peripheral blood. Receptors originate from a woman aged 45-65 years with COVID-19, enrolled during active disease.

The chain has TRBV9 and TRBJ1-2; 7 bases agree with TRBD1. The CDR3 loop spans 15 amino acids. The junction had 13 bases not matched to a gene; V was cut back by 4 bases and J by 7 bases. Germline lookup yields CDR1 SGDLS and CDR2 YYNGEE. The CDR3 DNA reads TGTGCCAGCAGCCCCCGGACAGGAAGCCTATTTGGCTACACCTTC. This encodes CASSPRTGSLFGYTF.

The J gene is TRBJ1-1, the V gene TRBV7-9; D is unclear. CDR1 SEHNR and CDR2 FQNEAQ come from the germline V gene (reference sequence). The CDR3 has 13 residues. V lost 5 bases to trimming and J lost 7 bases, with 14 bases between them. CDR3 nucleotides: TGTGCCAGCAGCCCCGACTGGACTTTTGAAGCTTTCTTT. It translates to CASSPDWTFEAFF. Combining the CDR3 with reference TRBV7-9 and TRBJ1-1 gives the whole variable domain DTGVSQNPRHKITKRGQNVTFRCDPISEHNRLYWYRQTLGQGPEFLTYFQNEAQLEKSRLLSDRFSAERPKGSFSTLEIQRTEQGDSAMYLCASSPDWTFEAFFGQGTRLTVV.

This chain connects TRBV5-1 to TRBJ1-5, with 9 positions matching TRBD1. Germline loops: CDR1 SGHRS, CDR2 YFSETQ. The CDR3 consists of 13 residues. V dropped 5 bases and J dropped 6; count of bases not matched to a gene: 3. Written as DNA, the CDR3 is TGCGCCAGCAGACAGGGGGCCGGTCAGCCCCAGCATTTT. Its protein product is CASRQGAGQPQHF.

J is TRBJ1-2 and V is TRBV5-1; D is perhaps TRBD1 (5 bases). V was cut by 0 bases and J by 4 bases, with 13 bases left in between. The CDR3 covers 15 residues. Germline V gene data show CDR1 as SGHRS and CDR2 as YFSETQ. This CDR3 reads CASSLGITGSYGYTF. CDR3 DNA sequence: TGCGCCAGCAGCTTGGGTATAACAGGATCCTATGGCTACACCTTC. Filled out from reference TRBV5-1 and TRBJ1-2, the complete variable domain reads KAGVTQTPRYLIKTRGQQVTLSCSPISGHRSVSWYQQTPGQGLQFLFEYFSETQRNKGNFPGRFSGRQFSNSRSEMNVSTLELGDSALYLCASSLGITGSYGYTFGSGTRLTVV.

In this sample, this clone turned up once. V usage is TRBV12-3 or TRBV12-4 and J usage is TRBJ2-5; D is uncertain. V lost 3 bases, J lost 5 bases, and 10 bases lay in between. This CDR3 has 13 residues. The CDR3 protein is CASSFSGVETQYF. Written as DNA, the CDR3 is TGTGCCAGCAGTTTTAGTGGTGTGGAGACCCAGTACTTC.

The V and J genes are TRBV5-4 and TRBJ2-1; TRBD1 matches at 8 bases. CDR3 length: 15 residues. Germline loops: CDR1 SGHNT, CDR2 YYREEE (reference sequence). With V trimmed by 5 bases and J by 3 bases, 7 bases remained unmatched. The CDR3 DNA is TGTGCCAGCAGACCTCCCGGGACAGGCTACAATGAGCAGTTCTTC. Its protein product is CASRPPGTGYNEQFF.

The chain has TRBV5-1 and TRBJ2-3; 9 bases map to TRBD2. J was trimmed by 6 bases and V by 6 bases; bases with no gene match: 20. The CDR3 covers 18 residues. Germline CDR1 SGHRS, CDR2 YFSETQ. Here the CDR3 reads CASTSPLLAGKVEDTQYF. Written as DNA, the CDR3 is TGCGCCAGCACTTCCCCCCTACTAGCGGGTAAGGTCGAGGATACGCAGTATTTT.

The table lists this clone with a count of one. The J gene is TRBJ2-5, the V gene TRBV27; TRBD2 matches 10 bases. V trimming: 3 bases; J trimming: 1 base; junction bases outside the gene matches: 5. The CDR3 extends over 16 amino acids. Germline CDR1 is MNHEY and CDR2 is SMNVEV (reference sequence). Here the CDR3 reads CASSFLAGDPQETQYF. The CDR3 DNA sequence: TGTGCCAGCAGTTTTCTAGCGGGGGACCCCCAAGAGACCCAGTACTTC.

This clone appeared a single time. V usage is TRBV10-3 and J usage is TRBJ2-7; tentatively, D is TRBD1 (5 bases). V dropped 3 bases and J dropped 2 bases, with 8 bases sitting between them. This CDR3 is built from 13 residues. CDR1 is ENHRY and CDR2 is SYGVKD in the germline V gene. The CDR3 DNA sequence: TGTGCCATCAGTGAAGGGGAAACCTACGAGCAGTACGTC. This gives the protein CAISEGETYEQYV.

V is TRBV19 and J is TRBJ1-6, with 7 bases aligning to TRBD1. Germline-derived CDR1 and CDR2 are LNHDA and SQIVND (reference sequence). V lost 6 bases to trimming and J lost 8 bases; unmatched junction nucleotides: 10. The length of the CDR3 is 15 residues. In DNA, the CDR3 is TGTGCCAGTAGAAGAAACAGGGGTGTGGATTCACCCCTCCACTTT. Protein product: CASRRNRGVDSPLHF.

This chain connects TRBV5-4 to TRBJ2-7, with D possibly matching TRBD2 (6 bases). This CDR3 spans 12 amino acids. Germline-derived CDR1 and CDR2 are SGHNT and YYREEE (reference sequence). Trimming cost V 2 bases and J 6 bases, with 9 bases left between them. For the CDR3, the DNA is TGTGCCAGCAGCTTACTAGCTGGCGAGCAGTACTTC. This codes for CASSLLAGEQYF.

V usage is TRBV7-2 and J usage is TRBJ1-3; TRBD1 agrees at 10 bases. The CDR3 consists of 17 residues. CDR1 SGHTA and CDR2 FQGNSA come from the germline V gene. Trimming cost V 2 bases and J 4 bases; bases outside gene matches: 8. The CDR3 reads CASSLFKEGQGGNTIYF. As DNA, the CDR3 is TGTGCCAGCAGCTTATTCAAGGAGGGACAGGGGGGAAACACCATATATTTT. The whole variable domain, filled in from reference TRBV7-2 and TRBJ1-3, reads GAGVSQSPSNKVTEKGKDVELRCDPISGHTALYWYRQSLGQGLEFLIYFQGNSAPDKSGLPSDRFSAERTGGSVSTLTIQRTQQEDSAVYLCASSLFKEGQGGNTIYFGEGSWLTVV.

This rearrangement joins TRBV5-4 to TRBJ1-2; the D gene is possibly TRBD1 (6 bases). Germline CDR1 and CDR2: SGHNT and YYREEE (reference sequence). V was cut by 5 bases and J by 4 bases, with 12 bases left in between. The CDR3 contains 13 residues. The CDR3 DNA follows: TGTGCCAGCAGGTATACAGGGACCTATGGCTACACCTTC. This sequence encodes CASRYTGTYGYTF.

The chain is built from TRBV15 and TRBJ2-1, with TRBD2 matching 7 bases. The CDR3 runs 12 residues. From germline, CDR1 is LNHNV and CDR2 YYDKDF (reference sequence). V was pared by 4 bases and J by 9 bases, with 3 bases of the junction left unmatched. The CDR3 region is CATSTASGEQFF. The CDR3 DNA sequence: TGTGCCACCAGCACCGCTAGCGGTGAGCAGTTCTTC.

This clone appeared once. The rearrangement uses TRBV6-1 and TRBJ1-1, with D tentatively TRBD1 (5 bases). Looked up from germline, CDR1 is MNHNS and CDR2 is SASEGT. This CDR3 has 15 residues. Trimming removed 2 bases from V and 4 bases from J, with 14 bases in between. The CDR3 DNA reads TGTGCCAGCAGTGAATTTAACAGGCCGGGCACTGAAGCTTTCTTT. Protein sequence: CASSEFNRPGTEAFF.

The chain combines TRBV3-1 (or the pseudogene TRBV3-2) with TRBJ1-5, with TRBD1 matching 8 bases. Per the germline V gene, CDR1 is LGHDT and CDR2 is YNNKEL (reference sequence). The junction had 6 bases not matched to a gene; V was cut back by 0 bases and J by 5 bases. The CDR3 runs 16 residues. CDR3 amino acids: CASSQEGRGRDQPQHF. The CDR3 region has the DNA TGTGCCAGCAGCCAAGAGGGCAGGGGGCGCGATCAGCCCCAGCATTTT.

The chain is built from TRBV11-3 and TRBJ1-2; 7 bases match TRBD1. Unmatched junction bases numbered 10, after V lost 5 bases and J lost 1 base. Germline V gene sequence: CDR1 SGHNT, CDR2 YENEEA. The CDR3 is 16 residues long. CDR3 loop: CASSPRTGTVNYGYTF. DNA of the CDR3: TGTGCCAGCAGCCCCAGGACAGGTACCGTTAACTATGGCTACACCTTC. Filled out from reference TRBV11-3 and TRBJ1-2, the complete variable domain reads EAGVVQSPRYKIIEKKQPVAFWCNPISGHNTLYWYLQNLGQGPELLIRYENEEAVDDSQLPKDRFSAERLKGVDSTLKIQPAELGDSAVYLCASSPRTGTVNYGYTFGSGTRLTVV.

V usage is TRBV7-8 and J usage is TRBJ1-2, with 7 bases lining up with TRBD1. V lost 1 base to trimming and J lost 4 bases; unmatched junction nucleotides: 6. The CDR3 runs to 15 residues. CDR1 SGHVS and CDR2 FQNEAQ come from the germline V gene. The CDR3 sequence: CASSLGSTGAYGYTF. The CDR3 region has the DNA TGTGCCAGCAGCTTAGGTTCCACAGGGGCCTATGGCTACACCTTC.